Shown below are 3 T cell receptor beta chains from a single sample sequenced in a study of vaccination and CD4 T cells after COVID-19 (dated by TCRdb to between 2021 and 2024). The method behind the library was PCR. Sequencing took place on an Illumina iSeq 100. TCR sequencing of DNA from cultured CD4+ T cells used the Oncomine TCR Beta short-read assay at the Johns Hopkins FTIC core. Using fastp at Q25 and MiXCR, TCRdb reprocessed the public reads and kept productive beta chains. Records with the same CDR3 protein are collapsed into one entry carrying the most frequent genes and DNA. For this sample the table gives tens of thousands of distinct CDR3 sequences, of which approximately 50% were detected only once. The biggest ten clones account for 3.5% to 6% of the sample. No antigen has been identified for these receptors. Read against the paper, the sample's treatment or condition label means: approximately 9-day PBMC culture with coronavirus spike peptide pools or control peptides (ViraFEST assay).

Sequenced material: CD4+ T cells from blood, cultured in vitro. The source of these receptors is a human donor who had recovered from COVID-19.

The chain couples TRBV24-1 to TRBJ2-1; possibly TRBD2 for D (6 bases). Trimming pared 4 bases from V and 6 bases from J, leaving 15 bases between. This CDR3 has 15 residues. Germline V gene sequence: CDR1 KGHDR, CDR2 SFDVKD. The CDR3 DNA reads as TGTGCCACCAGTGACGGAGGGAAGGGTATCAATGAGCAGTTCTTC. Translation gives CATSDGGKGINEQFF.

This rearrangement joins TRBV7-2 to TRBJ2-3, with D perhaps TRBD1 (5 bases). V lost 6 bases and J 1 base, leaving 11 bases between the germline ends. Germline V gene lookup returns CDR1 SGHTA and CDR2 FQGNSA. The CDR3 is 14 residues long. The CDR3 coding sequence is TGTGCCAGCAGTCAACGGACACGCACAGATACGCAGTATTTT. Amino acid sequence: CASSQRTRTDTQYF.

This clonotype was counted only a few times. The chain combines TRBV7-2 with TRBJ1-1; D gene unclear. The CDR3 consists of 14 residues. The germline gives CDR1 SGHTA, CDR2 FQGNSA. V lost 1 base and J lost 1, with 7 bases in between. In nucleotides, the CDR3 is TGTGCCAGCAGCTTAGTGTACAGGAACACTGAAGCTTTCTTT. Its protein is CASSLVYRNTEAFF.